The 5 T cell receptor beta chains presented below share a single source sample, sequenced in a study of blood T cell repertoires in COVID-19. Generated by immunoSEQ multiplex PCR, the TCRdb table keeps only in-frame clones and is missing some. The table includes approximately 86,000 clones, about 88% detected once. Sequencing used peripheral blood. Receptor source: a man aged 45-65 years with acute or convalescent COVID-19.

J is TRBJ2-2 and V is TRBV4-1, with 14 bases lining up with TRBD2. Germline-derived CDR1 and CDR2 are MGHRA and YSYEKL. Trimming at V came to 3 bases and at J to 0 bases, leaving 0 bases not matched to a gene. This CDR3 is built from 17 residues. CDR3 nucleotide sequence: TGCGCCAGCAGCCAGACTAGCGGGGGGGCGAACACCGGGGAGCTGTTTTTT. Encoded protein: CASSQTSGGANTGELFF.

The chain uses TRBV18 and TRBJ2-5; D unclear. V shed 3 bases and J shed 4 bases, with 6 bases lying between them. Germline V lookup: CDR1 KGHSH, CDR2 LQKENI. The CDR3 totals 12 residues. The CDR3 sequence is CASSPSGETQYF. CDR3 sequence (DNA): TGTGCCAGCTCACCCTCAGGAGAGACCCAGTACTTC.

The chain employs TRBV4-2 and TRBJ2-1; 10 bases agree with TRBD2. Germline trimming cut 1 base from V and 6 bases from J; bases unmatched to any gene: 3. Germline loops: CDR1 LGHNA, CDR2 YNFKEQ. This CDR3 has 15 amino acids. CDR3 residues: CASSQGLAGANEQFF. The CDR3 nucleotides read TGTGCCAGCAGCCAAGGACTAGCGGGTGCCAATGAGCAGTTCTTC.

The sample holds a few counts of this clone. The rearrangement joins TRBV28 to TRBJ1-5; 8 bases are a match to TRBD1. V dropped 4 bases and J dropped 0; count of bases not matched to a gene: 5. This CDR3 spans 16 amino acids. Germline-derived CDR1 and CDR2 are MDHEN and SYDVKM. CDR3 sequence (DNA): TGTGCCAGCAGTTGGACAGGGCTTTATAGCAATCAGCCCCAGCATTTT. It specifies CASSWTGLYSNQPQHF.

V and J are TRBV6-5 and TRBJ1-1; tentative D call: TRBD1 (5 bases). The CDR3 length is 14 residues. V gave up 6 bases and J gave up 6 bases, with 17 bases separating them. In germline, CDR1 is MNHEY, CDR2 SVGAGI. The CDR3 bases are TGTGCCAGCAGGCTCACAGGAGTTGACTCTGAAGCTTTCTTT. As protein: CASRLTGVDSEAFF.